The 11 T cell receptor beta chains given below trace back to one sample, sequenced in a study of CD8 T cells in Susac syndrome. About 0.5 to 1 ug RNA was reverse transcribed with random hexamers. TCRdb re-analysed the immunoSEQ multiplex PCR reads in MiXCR, keeping a single row per CDR3 protein. The repertoire holds 150,000 to 200,000 distinct CDR3 sequences, with just over 90% as singletons. The sequenced sample was CD4+ T cells from PBMCs. These receptors all stem from a human donor in good health.

The chain uses TRBV20-1 and TRBJ1-5; 10 bases are a match to TRBD1. The ends lost 6 bases at V and 8 bases at J; junction bases unmatched: 13. The germline V gene encodes CDR1 DFQATT and CDR2 SNEGSKA (reference sequence). The length of the CDR3 is 15 residues. CDR3 DNA: TGCAGTGCCGATAGCCGGGACAGGGGCTTGGAGCCCCAGCATTTT. Translated, it gives CSADSRDRGLEPQHF.

The count of this clonotype is one. This chain links TRBV3-1 with TRBJ2-2; D is uncertain. The CDR3 has 13 residues. Trimming took 1 base from V and 8 from J, leaving 8 bases between them. Germline CDR1 reads LGHDT; CDR2 reads YNNKEL (reference sequence). Here the CDR3 reads CASSQGPGGELFF. The CDR3 coding sequence is TGTGCCAGCAGCCAAGGGCCCGGGGGGGAGCTGTTTTTT.

The chain employs TRBV18 and TRBJ1-1; 8 bases match TRBD1. V gave up 4 bases and J gave up 1 base; unmatched junction bases: 5. The CDR3 sequence is 15 residues long. In germline, CDR1 is KGHSH, CDR2 LQKENI. As DNA, the CDR3 is TGTGCCAGCTCACGGGGACAGGCTCCGAACACTGAAGCTTTCTTT. It is translated as CASSRGQAPNTEAFF. The variable domain in full, with the rest retrieved from reference TRBV18 and TRBJ1-1, is NAGVMQNPRHLVRRRGQEARLRCSPMKGHSHVYWYRQLPEEGLKFMVYLQKENIIDESGMPKERFSAEFPKEGPSILRIQQVVRGDSAAYFCASSRGQAPNTEAFFGQGTRLTVV.

The J gene is TRBJ2-1, the V gene TRBV18; 8 bases match TRBD2. Germline V gives CDR1 KGHSH, CDR2 LQKENI. The CDR3 totals 17 residues. V lost 6 bases to trimming and J lost 7 bases; unmatched junction nucleotides: 17. The CDR3 here is CASSPRRGGEGSNEQFF. CDR3 nucleotide sequence: TGTGCCAGCTCCCCCCGTCGGGGGGGGGAAGGCTCAAATGAGCAGTTCTTC.

This clonotype has only one observation. This chain connects TRBV3-1 to TRBJ2-2; TRBD2 is a possible D gene (5 bases). There are 14 residues in the CDR3. CDR1 is LGHDT, CDR2 YNNKEL, per germline (reference sequence). Trimming took 2 bases from V and 6 from J, leaving 10 bases between them. This CDR3 reads CASSQLRGSGELFF. DNA for the CDR3: TGTGCCAGCAGCCAATTAAGAGGGTCCGGGGAGCTGTTTTTT.

The chain is built from TRBV4-2 and TRBJ2-3; 8 bases agree with TRBD2. CDR3 size: 15 residues. Germline V gene lookup returns CDR1 LGHNA and CDR2 YNFKEQ. V shed 4 bases and J 1 base; nucleotides not matched to a gene: 4. In DNA, the CDR3 is TGTGCCAGCAGCCCCGGGACTAGGGGCACAGATACGCAGTATTTT. It specifies CASSPGTRGTDTQYF.

This clonotype was recorded only once. The chain links TRBV13 to TRBJ1-2; a possible D gene is TRBD1 (5 bases). Deletions cut 5 bases from V and 7 bases from J, with 20 bases between. There are 15 residues in the CDR3. The V gene's germline CDR1 is PRHDT and CDR2 FYEKMQ (reference sequence). The CDR3 sequence is CASSLRDPWRGGYTF. CDR3 coding DNA: TGTGCCAGCAGCCTCCGGGACCCTTGGAGGGGTGGCTACACCTTC.

There are a few counts of this clonotype. This chain links TRBV7-8 with TRBJ1-1, with D unresolved. This CDR3 has 13 amino acids. The V gene's germline CDR1 is SGHVS and CDR2 FQNEAQ. Trimming removed 2 bases from V and 4 bases from J, with 8 bases in between. CDR3 DNA: TGTGCCAGCAGCTTACGACTAGGCACTGAAGCTTTCTTT. Translated: CASSLRLGTEAFF.

In its sample, this clonotype was seen a few times. The chain recombines TRBV6-4 with TRBJ1-2; D is unclear. Germline CDR1 and CDR2: MRHNA and SNTAGT. V lost 0 bases and J lost 8, with 7 bases in between. This CDR3 comprises 12 residues. The CDR3, as DNA: TGTGCCAGCAGTGACTCAGGCGTGGGCTACACCTTC. Its translation is CASSDSGVGYTF.

The chain links TRBV3-1 to TRBJ1-2; D is perhaps TRBD1 (5 bases). The CDR3 has 14 residues. Germline lookup yields CDR1 LGHDT and CDR2 YNNKEL (reference sequence). Trimming left V 8 bases short and J 4 bases short, with 17 bases between. In DNA, the CDR3 is TGTGCCAGCTCGCCCAGGGCGGGAGGCTATGGCTACACCTTC. It is translated as CASSPRAGGYGYTF.

V gene TRBV5-1 combines with J gene TRBJ2-1; possibly TRBD2 for D (6 bases). The CDR3 sequence is 15 residues long. Germline CDR1 SGHRS, CDR2 YFSETQ. Trimming removed 1 base from V and 0 bases from J, with 8 bases in between. The CDR3 reads CASSLYSGSYNEQFF. The CDR3 DNA sequence: TGCGCCAGCAGCTTGTATAGCGGCTCCTACAATGAGCAGTTCTTC.